The entry that follows covers one T cell receptor (beta chain) sequence. Its antigen is not known. This entry is derived from a study of monozygotic twins with cystic fibrosis. Study-wide background: Libraries were built from approximately 3 micrograms of fragmented DNA using about 16 PCR cycles. Study-wide results and caveats: Low clonality (median around 0.0095) suggested a mostly naive repertoire.

The repertoire was sequenced with immunoSEQ multiplex PCR; TCRdb's copy has only in-frame clones and lacks some. The profile shows roughly 30,000 clones, about 92% of them singletons. Between the trimmed V and J ends, which lost 6 bases and 1 base, there was a span of 12 bases. This CDR3 has 13 residues. The V gene's germline CDR1 is SQVTM and CDR2 ANQGSEA. Sequencing was performed on blood. This clonotype originated in a girl aged 2 to 9 with cystic fibrosis. The chain recombines TRBV29-1 with TRBJ1-1; D perhaps matches TRBD1 (5 bases). The chain's CDR3 is CSVTPTENTEAFF. As DNA, the CDR3 is TGCAGCGTCACACCGACAGAGAACACTGAAGCTTTCTTT.